This T cell receptor (beta chain) derives from a study of cytomegalovirus exposure and HLA in healthy donors. Remarks on this clone: The antigen is unknown.

This PCR relied on a set of 60 Vbeta primers and 13 Jbeta primers. As processed by the authors: It was a later analysis that counted tens of millions of unique TCR beta chains, of which some 9.9 million were shared. TCRdb's copy holds only in-frame clones and misses some; the assay was immunoSEQ multiplex PCR. V, J and clone size reflect that table, while D and trimming were determined from the DNA. This table has about 160,000 clones, 70% to 80% appearing once. Germline V gene data show CDR1 as KGHSH and CDR2 as LQKENI. This CDR3 is 16 amino acids long. The V and J ends lost 3 bases and 3 bases, in that order; junction bases with no gene match: 3. The study, taken as a whole, reports: Three of the chains that were CMV-associated were confirmed in vitro to be specific for CMV antigens. Later analysis showed most CMV-associated TCR beta chains appearing HLA-restricted. According to an earlier analysis, most TCR beta V segments yielded productive rearrangements about 90% or about 30% of the time.

This clonotype was sampled from a middle-aged woman in good health and CMV-seronegative. Sequencing input: PBMCs. The rearrangement links TRBV18 to TRBJ2-3; TRBD2 agrees at 13 bases. The CDR3 DNA sequence: TGTGCCAGCTCACCCCGGACTAGCGGGAGTACAGATACGCAGTATTTT. The encoded protein is CASSPRTSGSTDTQYF. The full variable domain, in which reference TRBV18 and TRBJ2-3 provide the parts outside the CDR3, is NAGVMQNPRHLVRRRGQEARLRCSPMKGHSHVYWYRQLPEEGLKFMVYLQKENIIDESGMPKERFSAEFPKEGPSILRIQQVVRGDSAAYFCASSPRTSGSTDTQYFGPGTRLTVL.